A single sample gave rise to the 25 T cell receptor beta chains below, sequenced in a study of blood T cell repertoires in COVID-19. The table came from immunoSEQ multiplex PCR; TCRdb's copy has only in-frame clones and leaves some out. The sample contains about 210,000 clones, just over 85% of which appear only once. Sequencing input: PBMCs or T cells enriched from blood (not recorded which). These TCRs come from a woman aged 40 to 49 with acute COVID-19.

In this sample, this clone turned up a few times. The same CDR3 also results from other DNA sequences found in this sample. The V call is TRBV19, the J call TRBJ1-2, with 8 bases matching TRBD1. CDR1 is LNHDA and CDR2 is SQIVND in the germline V gene (reference sequence). There are 14 residues in the CDR3. The V and J ends lost 5 bases and 5 bases, in that order; junction bases with no gene match: 7. The CDR3 bases are TGTGCCAGTAGTGTTGGACAGGGTGGTTATGGCTACACCTTC. This encodes CASSVGQGGYGYTF. The variable domain in full, completed from reference TRBV19 and TRBJ1-2, reads DGGITQSPKYLFRKEGQNVTLSCEQNLNHDAMYWYRQDPGQGLRLIYYSQIVNDFQKGDIAEGYSVSREKKESFPLTVTSAQKNPTAFYLCASSVGQGGYGYTFGSGTRLTVV.

CDR3 residues: CASSLGGYGYTF. The CDR3, as DNA: TGTGCCAGTAGCCTAGGCGGCTATGGCTACACCTTC. V gene TRBV19 combines with J gene TRBJ1-2; D is unresolved. This CDR3 spans 12 amino acids. Germline lookup yields CDR1 LNHDA and CDR2 SQIVND (reference sequence). V was pared by 6 bases and J by 4 bases, with 9 bases between.

The rearrangement links TRBV6-1 to TRBJ2-7, with TRBD2 matching 8 bases. The CDR3 spans 15 residues. V was clipped by 3 bases and J by 7 bases; unmatched bases: 11. CDR1 and CDR2 from the germline V gene are MNHNS and SASEGT. The DNA of the CDR3 is TGTGCCAGCAGTGATTTACAGCGGGAGTCTCAGGAGCAGTACTTC. It specifies CASSDLQRESQEQYF.

The chain combines TRBV2 with TRBJ1-5; the D gene is possibly TRBD1 (5 bases). The germline gives CDR1 SNHLY, CDR2 FYNNEI. V lost 2 bases and J lost 2, with 13 bases in between. The CDR3 runs to 16 residues. CDR3 in amino acids: CASSEKGRRGNQPQHF. For the CDR3, the DNA is TGTGCCAGCAGTGAAAAAGGACGCAGGGGCAATCAGCCCCAGCATTTT.

The chain employs TRBV7-9 and TRBJ2-1; 11 bases are a match to TRBD2. The germline V gene has CDR1 SEHNR and CDR2 FQNEAQ (reference sequence). V shed 4 bases and J 5 bases; nucleotides not matched to a gene: 7. The CDR3 is 16 amino acids. The CDR3: CASSSLTSGRNNEQFF. The CDR3 nucleotides are TGTGCCAGCAGCTCACTCACTAGCGGGAGAAACAATGAGCAGTTCTTC.

This clone is a singleton in its sample. The chain joins TRBV10-3 to TRBJ1-6; D is unresolved. V lost 0 bases and J 6 bases, leaving 6 bases between the germline ends. This CDR3 region has 14 residues. Germline-derived CDR1 and CDR2 are ENHRY and SYGVKD. CDR3 region: CAISESGSNSPLHF. The CDR3 bases are TGTGCCATCAGTGAGTCTGGGAGTAATTCACCCCTCCACTTT.

The chain uses TRBV28 and TRBJ1-5, with a possible D match to TRBD1 (5 bases). This CDR3 has 14 residues. V was clipped by 6 bases and J by 11 bases, with 20 bases between them. Germline assignment: CDR1 MDHEN and CDR2 SYDVKM. In DNA, the CDR3 is TGTGCCAGCAGCCTAGCCCTATGGGGGGGGACCCAGCATTTT. As protein: CASSLALWGGTQHF.

V is TRBV10-3 and J is TRBJ1-5; a weak D match, TRBD1 (6 bases). CDR1 ENHRY and CDR2 SYGVKD come from the germline V gene. Trimming stripped 3 bases from V and 4 bases from J, with 10 bases between. The CDR3 covers 14 residues. The CDR3 is CAISDGQQNQPQHF. CDR3 coding DNA: TGTGCCATCAGTGACGGACAGCAAAATCAGCCCCAGCATTTT.

This clone was found once. This rearrangement joins TRBV29-1 to TRBJ2-5; TRBD1 might be the D (5 bases). The ends were cut back, 7 bases at V and 3 bases at J, with 18 bases in the middle. Germline values: CDR1 SQVTM, CDR2 ANQGSEA. This CDR3 contains 14 residues. The CDR3 loop is CSAQGQGSKETQYF. The DNA for the CDR3 is TGCAGCGCCCAAGGGCAGGGTTCGAAAGAGACCCAGTACTTC.

Here the CDR3 DNA reads TGTGCCTGGAGACTAAATTTCGGGAGAGGGTACGGTGAGCAGTTCTTC. Protein: CAWRLNFGRGYGEQFF. The chain uses TRBV30 and TRBJ2-1, with a possible D match to TRBD2 (6 bases). The CDR3 spans 16 residues. The germline V gene encodes CDR1 GTSNPN and CDR2 SVGIG (reference sequence). The ends were cut back, 3 bases at V and 9 bases at J, with 24 bases in the middle.

The chain is built from TRBV6-1 and TRBJ2-1; D is uncertain. This CDR3 has 11 amino acids. Trimming took off 5 bases at V and 8 bases at J, with 7 bases between the two ends. Germline lookup yields CDR1 MNHNS and CDR2 SASEGT. The CDR3 is CASSFAYEQFF. CDR3 DNA: TGTGCCAGCAGTTTTGCGTATGAGCAGTTCTTC.

The rearrangement uses TRBV7-8 and TRBJ1-6; 7 bases agree with TRBD1. This CDR3 spans 18 amino acids. Germline CDR1 reads SGHVS; CDR2 reads FQNEAQ. The ends lost 2 bases at V and 13 bases at J; junction bases unmatched: 20. CDR3 sequence reads: CASSLRVGGGFLDSPLHF. CDR3 nucleotide sequence: TGTGCCAGCAGCTTAAGAGTAGGGGGCGGATTTTTGGACTCGCCCCTCCACTTT.

V usage is TRBV11-3 and J usage is TRBJ2-7, with D possibly matching TRBD1 (6 bases). The CDR3 extends over 15 amino acids. Trimming removed 1 base from V and 1 base from J, with 11 bases in between. Germline V lookup: CDR1 SGHNT, CDR2 YENEEA. The DNA for the CDR3 is TGTGCCAGCAGCTTAGCGGGACATCCTTCCTACGAGCAGTACTTC. It specifies CASSLAGHPSYEQYF.

The chain couples TRBV12-3 or TRBV12-4 to TRBJ2-1; no firm D call. V lost 3 bases and J lost 10, with 10 bases in between. The CDR3 extends over 12 amino acids. CDR3 sequence (DNA): TGTGCCAGCAGTTTTGGCGGTCCGGAGCAGTTCTTC. Residues: CASSFGGPEQFF.

The gene calls are TRBV2 and TRBJ1-2; D is perhaps TRBD1 (5 bases). Germline CDR1 and CDR2: SNHLY and FYNNEI. V was trimmed by 6 bases and J by 0 bases, leaving 11 bases between them. This CDR3 is 14 amino acids long. DNA for the CDR3: TGTGCCAGCAGGAACAGACAGACTAACTATGGCTACACCTTC. This codes for CASRNRQTNYGYTF. The full variable domain, rest sourced from reference TRBV2 and TRBJ1-2, is EPEVTQTPSHQVTQMGQEVILRCVPISNHLYFYWYRQILGQKVEFLVSFYNNEISEKSEIFDDQFSVERPDGSNFTLKIRSTKLEDSAMYFCASRNRQTNYGYTFGSGTRLTVV.

The chain combines TRBV29-1 with TRBJ2-7; D may be TRBD2 (6 bases). With 2 bases removed from V and 1 base from J, the gap between germline ends came to 9 bases. The CDR3 has 13 amino acids. Germline V lookup: CDR1 SQVTM, CDR2 ANQGSEA. This CDR3 reads CSVESGESYEQYF. Here the CDR3 DNA reads TGCAGCGTTGAATCGGGAGAATCCTACGAGCAGTACTTC.

This chain's CDR3 is CASSQERSGKDGAFF. As DNA, the CDR3 is TGTGCCAGCAGCCAAGAAAGATCGGGGAAAGACGGGGCTTTCTTT. The genes are TRBV4-2 and TRBJ1-1, with unresolved D. This CDR3 comprises 15 residues. Germline CDR1 reads LGHNA; CDR2 reads YNFKEQ. Trimming shortened V by 0 bases and J by 11 bases, and 19 bases separated the two germline ends.

The chain recombines TRBV19 with TRBJ2-2, with 9 bases matching TRBD1. Losses at the gene ends were 5 bases for V and 4 bases for J; bases not matched to a gene: 8. CDR1 is LNHDA, CDR2 SQIVND, per germline (reference sequence). The CDR3 is 16 amino acids. The CDR3 DNA reads TGTGCCAGTAGTCCACAGGGGGCGGGTACCACCGGGGAGCTGTTTTTT. It is translated as CASSPQGAGTTGELFF.

A few counts support this clone. The CDR3 nucleotides read TGTGCCAGCAGACCGACAGGGATAACGGATTCACCCCTCCACTTT. Its protein is CASRPTGITDSPLHF. The V gene is TRBV28, the J gene TRBJ1-6, with TRBD1 identical over 7 bases. Per the germline V gene, CDR1 is MDHEN and CDR2 is SYDVKM. The length of the CDR3 is 15 residues. J gave up 8 bases and V 6 bases, and 10 bases lay outside the gene matches.

V is TRBV5-1 and J is TRBJ1-2; TRBD1 is a possible D gene (6 bases). V was shortened by 1 base and J by 1 base, with 11 bases between the two germline ends. CDR1 SGHRS and CDR2 YFSETQ come from the germline V gene. The CDR3 extends over 15 amino acids. CDR3 sequence: CASSLTGYRNYGYTF. As DNA, the CDR3 is TGCGCCAGCAGCTTGACAGGGTACCGTAACTATGGCTACACCTTC.

The chain joins TRBV9 to TRBJ1-6, with D perhaps TRBD1 (6 bases). Germline V lookup: CDR1 SGDLS, CDR2 YYNGEE. V lost 0 bases to trimming and J lost 9 bases, with 13 bases between them. This CDR3 has 15 amino acids. Here the CDR3 DNA reads TGTGCCAGCAGCGTAGAAGGGGGGAGGGGTTCACCCCTCCACTTT. Its translation: CASSVEGGRGSPLHF.

This rearrangement joins TRBV15 to TRBJ2-3; TRBD2 is a possible D gene (6 bases). The germline V gene has CDR1 LNHNV and CDR2 YYDKDF (reference sequence). V lost 1 base and J lost 5, with 16 bases in between. The CDR3 contains 16 residues. CDR3 in DNA: TGTGCCACCAGCAGAGGAGAGGCGCGGCGGGAAGATACGCAGTATTTT. This translates into CATSRGEARREDTQYF. Filled out from reference TRBV15 and TRBJ2-3, the complete variable domain reads DAMVIQNPRYQVTQFGKPVTLSCSQTLNHNVMYWYQQKSSQAPKLLFHYYDKDFNNEADTPDNFQSRRPNTSFCFLDIRSPGLGDTAMYLCATSRGEARREDTQYFGPGTRLTVL.

The V call is TRBV29-1, the J call TRBJ2-7; a weak D match, TRBD2 (5 bases). Trimming shortened V by 5 bases and J by 4 bases, and 12 bases separated the two germline ends. The CDR3 extends over 12 amino acids. Germline V gene sequence: CDR1 SQVTM, CDR2 ANQGSEA. CDR3 in DNA: TGCAGCGTTAGGTCGACGGGGTACGAGCAGTACTTC. It is translated as CSVRSTGYEQYF.

V and J are TRBV18 and TRBJ2-7, with TRBD2 matching 9 bases. After removal of 3 bases from V and 10 bases from J, the junction contained 10 bases not matched to a gene. CDR3 length equals 14 residues. The germline CDR1 and CDR2 sequences are KGHSH and LQKENI. The CDR3 is CASSPGVAGATQYF. The CDR3, as DNA: TGTGCCAGCTCACCTGGGGTAGCGGGAGCCACCCAGTACTTC.

The chain has TRBV18 and TRBJ1-4, with D unresolved. V shed 3 bases and J shed 5 bases, with 10 bases lying between them. Germline V gene lookup returns CDR1 KGHSH and CDR2 LQKENI. This CDR3 contains 14 residues. CDR3 nucleotide sequence: TGTGCCAGCTCACCCGAAAGCCAAAATGAAAAACTGTTTTTT. Its translation is CASSPESQNEKLFF.